This is a list of T cell receptor beta chains from one sample in a study of blood T cell repertoires in COVID-19. The table came from immunoSEQ multiplex PCR; TCRdb's copy has only in-frame clones and leaves some out. Of around 300,000 clones in the sample, more than 70% were seen once. The sample comprised peripheral blood. These receptors originate from a man aged 30 to 45 with active or convalescent COVID-19. The CDR3 runs from the conserved cysteine through the conserved F or W. Each record gives: J gene, D gene, V gene, clone size, CDR3 protein, CDR3 DNA. D genes are given only for firm matches. Some rows have no size entry. The others give once, few or many, or a class for an expanded clone.

>TRBJ1-2|TRBD1|TRBV28|-
CASSSRTGGLTFGYTF
TGTGCCAGCAGTTCCCGGACAGGGGGCCTTACTTTTGGCTACACCTTC
>TRBJ1-6|TRBD1|TRBV9|-
CASSVAGDRADSPLHF
TGTGCCAGCAGCGTAGCCGGGGACAGGGCCGATTCACCCCTCCACTTT
>TRBJ2-2|-|TRBV6-4|-
CASSPGVTTGELFF
TGTGCCAGCAGTCCGGGGGTGACCACCGGGGAGCTGTTTTTT
>TRBJ2-7|-|TRBV5-1|-
CASSLGDRGHEQYF
TGCGCCAGCAGCTTGGGTGACAGAGGACACGAGCAGTACTTC
>TRBJ1-6|-|TRBV2|-
CASKSWGPGVSSPLHF
TGTGCCAGCAAGTCATGGGGGCCAGGGGTATCTTCACCCCTCCACTTT
>TRBJ2-3|-|TRBV7-2|once
CASSLRIGLGASPDTQYF
TGTGCCAGCAGCTTAAGGATCGGGCTGGGGGCGAGTCCAGATACGCAGTATTTT
>TRBJ2-5|-|TRBV3-1/TRBV3-2|-
CASSQKWGGETQYF
TGTGCCAGCAGCCAAAAGTGGGGCGGTGAGACCCAGTACTTC
>TRBJ2-7|-|TRBV29-1|-
CSVEIGGGTVPYEQYF
TGCAGCGTTGAGATTGGAGGCGGGACAGTTCCCTACGAGCAGTACTTC
>TRBJ1-2|-|TRBV18|few
CASSPEGSYGYTF
TGTGCCAGCTCACCGGAGGGAAGCTATGGCTACACCTTC
>TRBJ2-3|TRBD2|TRBV6-2/TRBV6-3|-
CAGSFTAGLAGGPADTQYF
TGTGCCGGCAGTTTCACGGCGGGACTAGCGGGGGGGCCCGCAGATACGCAGTATTTT
>TRBJ1-4|TRBD1|TRBV9|-
CASSLRTGRGKLFF
TGTGCCAGCAGCCTCCGGACAGGGAGAGGAAAACTGTTTTTT
>TRBJ2-2|-|TRBV2|-
CASFPGVQAGELFF
TGTGCCAGCTTCCCTGGGGTACAGGCCGGGGAGCTGTTTTTT
>TRBJ2-3|-|TRBV6-5|-
CATGGGSSTDTQYF
TGTGCCACCGGGGGCGGGAGTAGCACAGATACGCAGTATTTT
>TRBJ1-1|-|TRBV15|-
CATSSGSWGGRNTEAFF
TGTGCCACCAGCAGCGGGTCTTGGGGGGGCCGGAACACTGAAGCTTTCTTT
>TRBJ2-3|-|TRBV27|-
CASSPSSAVGDTQYF
TGTGCCAGCAGTCCCTCTAGCGCGGTGGGAGATACGCAGTATTTT
>TRBJ2-3|TRBD2|TRBV9|once
CASSESGRGADTQYF
TGTGCCAGCAGCGAAAGCGGGAGGGGAGCAGATACGCAGTATTTT
>TRBJ1-6|-|TRBV5-1|-
CASSLGGSNNSPLHF
TGCGCCAGCAGCTTGGGTGGCTCAAATAATTCACCCCTCCACTTT
>TRBJ2-2|TRBD2|TRBV5-8|few
CASSPVDGTSFTGELFF
TGTGCCAGCAGCCCCGTCGACGGGACTAGCTTTACCGGGGAGCTGTTTTTT
>TRBJ1-4|-|TRBV18|-
CASSPPGGNAATNEKLFF
TGTGCCAGCTCACCACCGGGGGGAAATGCCGCAACTAATGAAAAACTGTTTTTT
>TRBJ1-1|-|TRBV5-1|few
CASSLGASRPNTEAFF
TGCGCCAGCAGCTTGGGAGCGAGTAGACCGAACACTGAAGCTTTCTTT
>TRBJ2-1|TRBD2|TRBV5-1|-
CASSLGLAGDISYNEQFF
TGCGCCAGCAGCTTGGGACTAGCGGGGGACATCTCCTACAATGAGCAGTTCTTC
>TRBJ1-5|TRBD1|TRBV19|-
CASTPDRAYSNQPQHF
TGTGCCAGTACTCCGGACAGGGCCTATAGCAATCAGCCCCAGCATTTT
>TRBJ2-7|TRBD1|TRBV4-3|-
CASSQAQGMYEQYF
TGCGCCAGCAGCCAAGCACAGGGGATGTACGAGCAGTACTTC
>TRBJ2-3|-|TRBV7-2|-
CASSLVRGARSTDTQYF
TGTGCCAGCAGCTTAGTCAGGGGGGCGAGAAGCACAGATACGCAGTATTTT
>TRBJ1-4|TRBD1|TRBV18|once
CASSGESQGASEKLFF
TGTGCCAGCTCAGGCGAATCACAGGGGGCGAGTGAAAAACTGTTTTTT
>TRBJ2-4|-|TRBV28|-
CASNTGQAGKNIQYF
TGTGCCAGCAACACAGGGCAGGCAGGCAAAAACATTCAGTACTTC
>TRBJ1-2|TRBD1|TRBV4-1|-
CASSPLQGGYGYTF
TGCGCCAGCAGCCCACTACAGGGGGGCTATGGCTACACCTTC
>TRBJ1-2|-|TRBV30|-
CAWVLGGYGYTF
TGTGCCTGGGTTTTGGGGGGCTATGGCTACACCTTC
>TRBJ2-7|TRBD2|TRBV4-3|-
CASSQTLGRGSYEQYF
TGCGCCAGCAGCCAAACATTGGGGAGGGGTTCCTACGAGCAGTACTTC
>TRBJ1-5|-|TRBV5-5|few
CASSSLGLLGSQPQHF
TGTGCCAGCAGCTCCCTGGGACTCTTAGGAAGTCAGCCCCAGCATTTT
>TRBJ2-2|-|TRBV9|-
CASSPHHAADTGELFF
TGTGCCAGCAGCCCCCACCACGCGGCGGACACCGGGGAGCTGTTTTTT
>TRBJ2-1|-|TRBV7-8|-
CASSPNRGIHNEQFF
TGTGCCAGCAGCCCCAACCGCGGGATTCACAATGAGCAGTTCTTC
>TRBJ2-7|-|TRBV18|once
CASSRDTYLYEQYF
TGTGCCAGCTCGAGGGACACCTACCTCTACGAGCAGTACTTC
>TRBJ2-7|-|TRBV6-2/TRBV6-3|few
CASSYNNYEQYF
TGTGCCAGCAGTTACAACAACTACGAGCAGTACTTC
>TRBJ2-7|TRBD2|TRBV6-5|once
CATVLSGGYEQYF
TGTGCCACCGTACTGTCGGGAGGGTACGAGCAGTACTTC
>TRBJ1-2|-|TRBV10-3|-
CAISESIPGLGSGYTF
TGTGCCATCAGTGAGTCGATTCCAGGACTTGGCTCCGGCTACACCTTC
>TRBJ2-1|-|TRBV4-2|-
CASSQENPAASYNEQFF
TGTGCCAGCAGCCAAGAAAACCCAGCGGCATCCTACAATGAGCAGTTCTTC
>TRBJ2-4|-|TRBV30|-
CAWSRGKNIQYF
TGTGCCTGGAGTCGGGGAAAAAACATTCAGTACTTC
>TRBJ1-6|-|TRBV4-1|-
CASSQQGKSNSPLHF
TGCGCCAGCAGCCAACAGGGGAAGTCCAATTCACCCCTCCACTTT
>TRBJ2-7|-|TRBV6-7|-
CASIRGTGSYEQYF
TGTGCCAGCATCAGGGGAACGGGTTCCTACGAGCAGTACTTC
>TRBJ1-2|-|TRBV5-1|-
CASRRTGNYGYTF
TGCGCCAGCAGAAGGACGGGAAACTATGGCTACACCTTC